This T cell receptor beta chain appears in the sequencing data of a study of T cell changes during pregnancy in multiple sclerosis. CDR1 is SGHTA, CDR2 FQGTGA, per germline. Between the trimmed V and J ends, which lost 2 bases and 6 bases, there was a span of 10 bases. The CDR3 has 14 amino acids. The method was immunoSEQ multiplex PCR; TCRdb's version includes in-frame clones alone and lacks a portion of them. This repertoire shows tens of thousands of clones, roughly 90% found once; its top ten account for less than 5.5%. The TCR was taken from a female donor with multiple sclerosis, enrolled in a pregnancy study. The chain joins TRBV7-3 to TRBJ2-2, with a weak D call TRBD2 (6 bases). The source was CD8+ T cells from peripheral blood mononuclear cells, collected before pregnancy. CDR3 nucleotide sequence: TGTGCCAGCAGCTTAGGCAGGGAGGCCGGGGAGCTGTTTTTT. It specifies CASSLGREAGELFF.